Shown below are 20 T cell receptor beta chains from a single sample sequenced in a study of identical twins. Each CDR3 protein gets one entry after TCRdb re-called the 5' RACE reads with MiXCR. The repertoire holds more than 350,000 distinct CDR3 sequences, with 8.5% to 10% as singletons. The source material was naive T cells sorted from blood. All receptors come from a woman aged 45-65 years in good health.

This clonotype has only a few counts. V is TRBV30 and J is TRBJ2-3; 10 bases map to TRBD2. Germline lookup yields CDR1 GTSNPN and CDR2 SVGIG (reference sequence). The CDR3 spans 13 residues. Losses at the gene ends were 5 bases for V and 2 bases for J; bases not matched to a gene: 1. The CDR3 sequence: CAWGLAVTDTQYF. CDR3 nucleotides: TGTGCCTGGGGACTAGCGGTCACAGATACGCAGTATTTT.

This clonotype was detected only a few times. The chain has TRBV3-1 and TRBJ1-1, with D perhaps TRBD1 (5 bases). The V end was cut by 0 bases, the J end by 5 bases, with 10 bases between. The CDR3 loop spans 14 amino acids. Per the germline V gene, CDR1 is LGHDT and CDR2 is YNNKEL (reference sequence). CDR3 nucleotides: TGTGCCAGCAGCCAAGATTCAGGGAAGACTGAAGCTTTCTTT. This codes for CASSQDSGKTEAFF.

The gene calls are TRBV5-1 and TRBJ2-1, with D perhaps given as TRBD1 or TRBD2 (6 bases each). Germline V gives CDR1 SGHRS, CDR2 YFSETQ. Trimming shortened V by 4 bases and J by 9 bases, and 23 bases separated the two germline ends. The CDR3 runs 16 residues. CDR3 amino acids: CASSPTGPRDLGEQFF. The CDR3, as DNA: TGCGCCAGCAGCCCTACAGGGCCGCGGGATCTGGGTGAGCAGTTCTTC.

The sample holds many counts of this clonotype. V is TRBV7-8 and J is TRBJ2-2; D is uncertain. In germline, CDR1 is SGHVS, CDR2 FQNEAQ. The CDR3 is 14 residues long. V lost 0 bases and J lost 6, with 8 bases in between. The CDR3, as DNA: TGTGCCAGCAGCTTAGCCAGGTCGTCCGGGGAGCTGTTTTTT. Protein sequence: CASSLARSSGELFF.

The CDR3: CASSGASGNEQYF. DNA for the CDR3: TGTGCCAGCAGCGGGGCTAGCGGGAACGAGCAGTACTTC. The rearrangement joins TRBV9 to TRBJ2-7; TRBD2 agrees at 9 bases. Germline loops: CDR1 SGDLS, CDR2 YYNGEE. V shed 3 bases, J shed 5 bases, and the junction held 3 bases outside the gene matches. This CDR3 is built from 13 residues.

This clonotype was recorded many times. CDR3 protein: CSVAIGIYGYTF. The CDR3, as DNA: TGCAGCGTTGCAATCGGGATCTATGGCTACACCTTC. This rearrangement joins TRBV29-1 to TRBJ1-2; D is uncertain. The CDR3 spans 12 residues. The germline V and J ends were trimmed by 4 bases and 4 bases, with 10 bases remaining between them. CDR1 is SQVTM and CDR2 is ANQGSEA in the germline V gene. The full variable domain, completed using reference TRBV29-1 and TRBJ1-2, is SAVISQKPSRDICQRGTSLTIQCQVDSQVTMMFWYRQQPGQSLTLIATANQGSEATYESGFVIDKFPISRPNLTFSTLTVSNMSPEDSSIYLCSVAIGIYGYTFGSGTRLTVV.

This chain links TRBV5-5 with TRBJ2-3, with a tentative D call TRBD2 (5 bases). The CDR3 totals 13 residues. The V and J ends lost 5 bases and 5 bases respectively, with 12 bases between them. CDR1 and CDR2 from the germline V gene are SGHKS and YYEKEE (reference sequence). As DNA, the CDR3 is TGTGCCAGCAGTGTAGCGCCAGGAGATACGCAGTATTTT. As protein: CASSVAPGDTQYF. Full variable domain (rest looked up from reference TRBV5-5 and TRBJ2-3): DAGVTQSPTHLIKTRGQQVTLRCSPISGHKSVSWYQQVLGQGPQFIFQYYEKEERGRGNFPDRFSARQFPNYSSELNVNALLLGDSALYLCASSVAPGDTQYFGPGTRLTVL.

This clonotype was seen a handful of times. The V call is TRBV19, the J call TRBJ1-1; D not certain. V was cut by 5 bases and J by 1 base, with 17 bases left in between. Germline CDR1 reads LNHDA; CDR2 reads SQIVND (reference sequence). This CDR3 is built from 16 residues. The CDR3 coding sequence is TGTGCCAGTAGTTTTTTCGCAGGAGGTGGGAACACTGAAGCTTTCTTT. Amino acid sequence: CASSFFAGGGNTEAFF.

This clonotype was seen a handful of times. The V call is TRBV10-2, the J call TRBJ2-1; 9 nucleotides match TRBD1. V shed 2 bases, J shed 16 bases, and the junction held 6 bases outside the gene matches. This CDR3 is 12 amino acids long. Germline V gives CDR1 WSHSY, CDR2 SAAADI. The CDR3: CASSESGQGSFF. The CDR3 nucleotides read TGCGCCAGCAGTGAGAGTGGACAGGGGAGTTTCTTC.

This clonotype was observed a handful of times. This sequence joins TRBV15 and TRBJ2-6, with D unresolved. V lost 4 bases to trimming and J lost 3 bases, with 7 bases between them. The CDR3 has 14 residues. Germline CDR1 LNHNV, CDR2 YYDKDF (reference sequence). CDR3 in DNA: TGTGCCACCAGCATCCGAGATGGGGCCAACGTCCTGACTTTC. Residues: CATSIRDGANVLTF. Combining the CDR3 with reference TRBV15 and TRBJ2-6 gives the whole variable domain DAMVIQNPRYQVTQFGKPVTLSCSQTLNHNVMYWYQQKSSQAPKLLFHYYDKDFNNEADTPDNFQSRRPNTSFCFLDIRSPGLGDTAMYLCATSIRDGANVLTFGAGSRLTVL.

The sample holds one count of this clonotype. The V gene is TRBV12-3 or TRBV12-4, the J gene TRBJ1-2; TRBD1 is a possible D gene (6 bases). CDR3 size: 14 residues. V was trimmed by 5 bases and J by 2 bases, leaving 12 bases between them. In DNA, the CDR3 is TGTGCCAGCAGTCTCGGGACACTAAACTATGGCTACACCTTC. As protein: CASSLGTLNYGYTF.

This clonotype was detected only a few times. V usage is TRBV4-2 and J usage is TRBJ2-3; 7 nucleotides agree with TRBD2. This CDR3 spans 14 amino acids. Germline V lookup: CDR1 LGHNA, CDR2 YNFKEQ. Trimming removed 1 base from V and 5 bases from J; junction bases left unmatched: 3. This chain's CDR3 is CASSQGLARDTQYF. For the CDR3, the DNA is TGTGCCAGCAGCCAAGGACTAGCTAGAGATACGCAGTATTTT.

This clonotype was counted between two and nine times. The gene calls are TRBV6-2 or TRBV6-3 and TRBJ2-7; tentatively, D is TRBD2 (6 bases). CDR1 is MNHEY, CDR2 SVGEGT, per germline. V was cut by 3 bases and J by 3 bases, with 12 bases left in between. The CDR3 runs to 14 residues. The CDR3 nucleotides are TGTGCCAGCAGTTATAGGAGGGCCGGCTACGAGCAGTACTTC. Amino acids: CASSYRRAGYEQYF.

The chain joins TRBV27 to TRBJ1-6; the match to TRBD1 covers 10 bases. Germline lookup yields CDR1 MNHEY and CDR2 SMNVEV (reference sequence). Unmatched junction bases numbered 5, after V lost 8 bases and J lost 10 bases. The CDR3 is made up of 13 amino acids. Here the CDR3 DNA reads TGTGCCAGCCGGGACAGGGGCTCCTCACCCCTCCACTTT. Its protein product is CASRDRGSSPLHF.

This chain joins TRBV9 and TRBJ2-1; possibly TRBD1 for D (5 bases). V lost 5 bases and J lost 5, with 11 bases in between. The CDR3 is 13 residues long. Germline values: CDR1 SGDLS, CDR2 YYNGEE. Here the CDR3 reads CASRGLSDNEQFF. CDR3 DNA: TGTGCCAGCAGGGGGCTATCCGACAATGAGCAGTTCTTC.

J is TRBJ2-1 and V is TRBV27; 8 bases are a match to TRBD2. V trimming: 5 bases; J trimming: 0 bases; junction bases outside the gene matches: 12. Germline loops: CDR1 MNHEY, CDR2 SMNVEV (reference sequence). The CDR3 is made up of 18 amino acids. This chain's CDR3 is CASSPPSVAGNSYNEQFF. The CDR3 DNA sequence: TGTGCCAGCAGTCCCCCCTCGGTAGCGGGGAACTCCTACAATGAGCAGTTCTTC.

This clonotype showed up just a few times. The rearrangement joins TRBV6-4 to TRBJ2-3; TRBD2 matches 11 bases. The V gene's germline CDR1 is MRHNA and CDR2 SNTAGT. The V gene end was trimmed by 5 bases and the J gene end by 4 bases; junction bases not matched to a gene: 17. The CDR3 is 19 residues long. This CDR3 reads CASSSTGKTSGKWADTQYF. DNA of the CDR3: TGTGCCAGCAGTTCTACTGGGAAGACTAGCGGGAAATGGGCAGATACGCAGTATTTT.

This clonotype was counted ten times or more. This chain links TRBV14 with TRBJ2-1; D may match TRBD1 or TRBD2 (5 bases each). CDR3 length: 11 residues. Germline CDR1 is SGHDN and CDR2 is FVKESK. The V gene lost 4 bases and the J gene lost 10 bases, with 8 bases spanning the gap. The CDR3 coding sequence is TGTGCCAGCAGCCGGGGGTGGGAGCAGTTCTTC. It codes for CASSRGWEQFF.

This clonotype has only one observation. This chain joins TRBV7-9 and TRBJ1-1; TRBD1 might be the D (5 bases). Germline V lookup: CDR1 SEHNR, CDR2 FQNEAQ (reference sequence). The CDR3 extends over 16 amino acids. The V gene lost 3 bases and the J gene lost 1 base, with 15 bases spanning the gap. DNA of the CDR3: TGTGCCAGCAGCTTCCAAACCGGGGGAAGGAACACTGAAGCTTTCTTT. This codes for CASSFQTGGRNTEAFF.

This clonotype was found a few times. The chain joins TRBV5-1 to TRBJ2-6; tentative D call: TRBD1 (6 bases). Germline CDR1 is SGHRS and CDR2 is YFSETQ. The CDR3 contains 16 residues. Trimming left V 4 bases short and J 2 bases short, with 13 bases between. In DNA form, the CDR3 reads TGCGCCAGCAGCGCAGTGAACAGGGCTGGGGCCAACGTCCTGACTTTC. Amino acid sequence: CASSAVNRAGANVLTF.